These 24 T cell receptor beta chains share one sample of origin, sequenced in a study of immune evolution from preneoplasia to lung adenocarcinoma (dated by TCRdb to the early 2020s). The receptor library was made with the immunoSEQ multiplex PCR assay. The source is immuneACCESS, and TCRdb retained only in-frame sequences with V and J called. Part of the clones is not carried over; for the studies checked, unresolved V genes explain less than half of this, and the remainder is unexplained. This sample is represented by about 9,000 clones; 70% to 90% of them were singletons. Approximately 5.7% of the sample lies in the top ten. Input material: FFPE minimally invasive lung adenocarcinoma tissue. The sample's cell subset or site label, in plain terms: micro-invasive lung adenocarcinoma (MIA). The origin of the receptors is an older person with lung adenocarcinoma.

In its sample, this clone was seen once. The CDR3 reads CASRQGASYNSPLHF. DNA for the CDR3: TGTGCCAGCCGACAGGGGGCTTCCTATAATTCACCCCTCCACTTT. The J gene is TRBJ1-6, the V gene TRBV2; 10 nucleotides line up with TRBD1. Trimming cost V 8 bases and J 1 base; bases outside gene matches: 2. Per the germline V gene, CDR1 is SNHLY and CDR2 is FYNNEI. The CDR3 totals 15 residues.

This clone appeared once. V is TRBV5-1 and J is TRBJ1-3; D possibly corresponds to TRBD1 (5 bases). The CDR3 covers 14 residues. The germline V gene has CDR1 SGHRS and CDR2 YFSETQ. Between the trimmed V and J ends, which lost 0 bases and 2 bases, there was a span of 6 bases. CDR3 residues: CASSLGRAGNTIYF. The CDR3 DNA follows: TGCGCCAGCAGCTTGGGCAGGGCTGGAAACACCATATATTTT.

The gene calls are TRBV6-6 and TRBJ1-2; D is unresolved. V lost 7 bases and J lost 8, with 20 bases in between. CDR1 and CDR2 (germline): MNHNY, SVGAGI (reference sequence). This CDR3 has 14 amino acids. The CDR3 loop is CASIQEPNPRGYTF. The CDR3 DNA is TGTGCCAGCATCCAAGAACCTAACCCCCGCGGCTACACCTTC.

This chain joins TRBV7-8 and TRBJ1-5; D gene ambiguous. Germline V gene data show CDR1 as SGHVS and CDR2 as FQNEAQ. Deletions cut 0 bases from V and 1 base from J, with 16 bases between. This CDR3 region has 18 residues. Here the CDR3 DNA reads TGTGCCAGCAGCTTAGCCCCGGGAAGTCGGAGGAGCAATCAGCCCCAGCATTTT. Protein product: CASSLAPGSRRSNQPQHF.

The CDR3 region is CASSEALQGSYGYTF. The CDR3 DNA follows: TGTGCCAGCAGTGAAGCGCTTCAGGGGAGCTATGGCTACACCTTC. This chain connects TRBV6-1 to TRBJ1-2; tentative D call: TRBD1 (6 bases). The CDR3 sequence is 15 residues long. Germline-derived CDR1 and CDR2 are MNHNS and SASEGT. V lost 0 bases and J lost 4, with 12 bases in between.

This chain joins TRBV19 and TRBJ2-7; 7 bases fit TRBD1. The CDR3 extends over 13 amino acids. With V trimmed by 7 bases and J by 7 bases, 10 bases remained unmatched. CDR1 is LNHDA, CDR2 SQIVND, per germline (reference sequence). DNA for the CDR3: TGTGCCAGTACCGGACAGGCCTCGGGGGAGCAGTACTTC. Translation gives CASTGQASGEQYF. The variable domain in full, completed from reference TRBV19 and TRBJ2-7, reads DGGITQSPKYLFRKEGQNVTLSCEQNLNHDAMYWYRQDPGQGLRLIYYSQIVNDFQKGDIAEGYSVSREKKESFPLTVTSAQKNPTAFYLCASTGQASGEQYFGPGTRLTVT.

The chain joins TRBV7-2 to TRBJ2-3, with 7 positions matching TRBD2. The CDR3 sequence is 15 residues long. CDR1 and CDR2 (germline): SGHTA, FQGNSA. The junction had 4 bases not matched to a gene; V was cut back by 2 bases and J by 2 bases. CDR3 sequence reads: CASSLFRGDTDTQYF. The DNA of the CDR3 is TGTGCCAGCAGCTTATTTCGGGGGGACACAGATACGCAGTATTTT.

V gene TRBV6-4 combines with J gene TRBJ2-1; D unclear. In germline, CDR1 is MRHNA, CDR2 SNTAGT. V was trimmed by 6 bases and J by 5 bases, leaving 11 bases between them. CDR3 length: 13 amino acids. CDR3 amino acids: CASSQDGHNEQFF. Here the CDR3 DNA reads TGTGCCAGCAGCCAGGACGGACACAATGAGCAGTTCTTC.

The DNA for the CDR3 is TGCGCCAGCAGCGTACAGGGAGCTGGCACCGGGGAGCTGTTTTTT. It is translated as CASSVQGAGTGELFF. The genes are TRBV5-1 and TRBJ2-2, with a possible D match to TRBD1 (6 bases). The CDR3 covers 15 residues. CDR1 is SGHRS and CDR2 is YFSETQ in the germline V gene. The V gene lost 4 bases and the J gene lost 4 bases, with 14 bases spanning the gap.

V usage is TRBV15 and J usage is TRBJ1-3; no definite D call. V was cut by 3 bases and J by 4 bases, with 7 bases left in between. This CDR3 spans 13 amino acids. Germline V gives CDR1 LNHNV, CDR2 YYDKDF (reference sequence). The CDR3 region is CATSRGTGNTIYF. Written as DNA, the CDR3 is TGTGCCACCAGCAGGGGAACCGGAAACACCATATATTTT.

The rearrangement uses TRBV2 and TRBJ1-5; D call uncertain. In germline, CDR1 is SNHLY, CDR2 FYNNEI. The CDR3 covers 15 residues. The V and J ends lost 7 bases and 7 bases respectively, with 20 bases between them. CDR3 DNA: TGTGCCAGCAACCCCACCGAATGGGTCGGCCAGCCCCAGCATTTT. It translates to CASNPTEWVGQPQHF.

This chain connects TRBV18 to TRBJ1-6, with D perhaps matching TRBD1 (6 bases). CDR3 size: 14 residues. Germline assignment: CDR1 KGHSH and CDR2 LQKENI. Trimming pared 5 bases from V and 6 bases from J, leaving 11 bases between. The CDR3 loop is CASSTQGGNSPLHF. CDR3 in DNA: TGTGCCAGCTCAACACAGGGCGGTAATTCACCCCTCCACTTT.

This clone was counted once. The chain links TRBV5-1 to TRBJ2-3; 8 nucleotides match TRBD1. CDR3 length equals 15 residues. The germline V gene encodes CDR1 SGHRS and CDR2 YFSETQ. Trimming cost V 3 bases and J 3 bases; bases outside gene matches: 6. The CDR3 DNA is TGCGCCAGCAGCTCAACAGGGGGAGATACAGATACGCAGTATTTT. Translation gives CASSSTGGDTDTQYF. The entire variable domain, with the rest obtained from reference TRBV5-1 and TRBJ2-3, is as follows: KAGVTQTPRYLIKTRGQQVTLSCSPISGHRSVSWYQQTPGQGLQFLFEYFSETQRNKGNFPGRFSGRQFSNSRSEMNVSTLELGDSALYLCASSSTGGDTDTQYFGPGTRLTVL.

The chain links TRBV10-1 to TRBJ1-2; D remains unclear. In germline, CDR1 is WNHNN, CDR2 SYGVQD (reference sequence). V was clipped by 2 bases and J by 5 bases, with 9 bases between them. The CDR3 length is 13 residues. DNA for the CDR3: TGCGCCAGCAGTGAGGCTGGGTATTATGGCTACACCTTC. Encoded protein: CASSEAGYYGYTF.

The chain joins TRBV6-5 to TRBJ1-1, with D perhaps TRBD1 (5 bases). V gave up 6 bases and J gave up 4 bases, with 18 bases separating them. This CDR3 region has 15 residues. Germline V gene sequence: CDR1 MNHEY, CDR2 SVGAGI. The CDR3 is CASSRNQGSVTEAFF. CDR3 sequence (DNA): TGTGCCAGCAGCCGAAATCAGGGAAGTGTCACTGAAGCTTTCTTT.

The chain carries TRBV7-9 and TRBJ1-6; D gene uncertain. Germline-derived CDR1 and CDR2 are SEHNR and FQNEAQ (reference sequence). CDR3 size: 12 residues. With 4 bases removed from V and 7 bases from J, the gap between germline ends came to 5 bases. The CDR3 loop reads CASSSLNSPLHF. CDR3 sequence (DNA): TGTGCCAGCAGCTCCCTGAATTCACCCCTCCACTTT.

CDR3 protein: CASSLEGRNSPLHF. CDR3 sequence (DNA): TGCGCCAGCAGCTTGGAGGGTAGAAATTCACCCCTCCACTTT. V usage is TRBV5-1 and J usage is TRBJ1-6, with D unclear. This CDR3 is built from 14 residues. Germline CDR1 and CDR2: SGHRS and YFSETQ. The ends were cut back, 0 bases at V and 7 bases at J, with 8 bases in the middle.

The J gene is TRBJ1-2, the V gene TRBV30; D not resolved. This CDR3 comprises 15 residues. The V end was cut by 2 bases, the J end by 6 bases, with 19 bases between. In germline, CDR1 is GTSNPN, CDR2 SVGIG (reference sequence). Written as DNA, the CDR3 is TGTGCCTGGAGTATACCCATCTCGGGCGCCGATGGCTACACCTTC. Residues: CAWSIPISGADGYTF.

The chain has TRBV6-1 and TRBJ1-6, with TRBD1 matching 7 bases. The length of the CDR3 is 14 residues. V trimming: 6 bases; J trimming: 4 bases; junction bases outside the gene matches: 3. Germline CDR1 and CDR2: MNHNS and SASEGT. The CDR3 loop is CASRKGQYNSPLHF. The CDR3, as DNA: TGTGCCAGCAGAAAGGGACAGTATAATTCACCCCTCCACTTT.

This rearrangement joins TRBV5-1 to TRBJ2-3, with 8 bases matching TRBD1. J gave up 8 bases and V 4 bases, and 15 bases lay outside the gene matches. Germline V gives CDR1 SGHRS, CDR2 YFSETQ. The CDR3 runs to 16 residues. This chain's CDR3 is CASSPGRGQGGVTQYF. The CDR3 coding sequence is TGCGCCAGCAGCCCCGGCCGTGGACAGGGCGGTGTTACGCAGTATTTT.

Points on this clone: The same CDR3 can be traced to other DNA sequences in this sample. J is TRBJ2-3 and V is TRBV6-1, with 12 bases that match TRBD2. V was clipped by 9 bases and J by 3 bases; unmatched bases: 4. CDR3 length: 14 residues. Germline assignment: CDR1 MNHNS and CDR2 SASEGT. CDR3 DNA: TGTGCCAGTACTAGCGGGGGGCCTACAGATACGCAGTATTTT. This encodes CASTSGGPTDTQYF.

This clone has a handful of counts. CDR3 sequence reads: CASSIGTRPDQPQHF. The CDR3 DNA follows: TGTGCCAGTAGTATCGGGACCCGACCCGATCAGCCCCAGCATTTT. This chain connects TRBV19 to TRBJ1-5, with a weak D call TRBD1 (5 bases). Germline CDR1 is LNHDA and CDR2 is SQIVND (reference sequence). V gave up 3 bases and J gave up 5 bases, with 14 bases separating them. The CDR3 spans 15 residues.

The V gene is TRBV29-1, the J gene TRBJ1-2; 9 bases fit TRBD1. Looked up from germline, CDR1 is SQVTM and CDR2 is ANQGSEA. The trim removed 4 bases at V and 4 bases at J, leaving 10 bases unmatched. The CDR3 is made up of 15 amino acids. CDR3 loop: CSVATGGGVSYGYTF. In nucleotides, the CDR3 is TGCAGCGTTGCAACAGGGGGCGGCGTGAGCTATGGCTACACCTTC.

The V gene is TRBV9, the J gene TRBJ1-4; D is undetermined. V was pared by 4 bases and J by 8 bases, with 18 bases between. The CDR3 is 15 amino acids. Germline CDR1 is SGDLS and CDR2 is YYNGEE. CDR3 coding DNA: TGTGCCAGCAGCCCATTTGGAGGTCAAGGCGAAAAACTGTTTTTT. Encoded protein: CASSPFGGQGEKLFF.